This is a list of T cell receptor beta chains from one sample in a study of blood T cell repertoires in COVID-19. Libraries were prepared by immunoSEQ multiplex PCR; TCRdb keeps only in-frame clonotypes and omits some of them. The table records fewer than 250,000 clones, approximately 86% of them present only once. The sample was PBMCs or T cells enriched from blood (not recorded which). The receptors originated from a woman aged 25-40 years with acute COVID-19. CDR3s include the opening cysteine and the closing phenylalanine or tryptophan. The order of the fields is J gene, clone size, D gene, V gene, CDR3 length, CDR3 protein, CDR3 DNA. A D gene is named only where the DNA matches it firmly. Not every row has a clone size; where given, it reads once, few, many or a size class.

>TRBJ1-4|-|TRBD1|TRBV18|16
CASSPRDRGTNEKLFF
TGTGCCAGCTCACCCCGGGACAGGGGAACTAATGAAAAACTGTTTTTT
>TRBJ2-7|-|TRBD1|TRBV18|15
CASSPLDRDTYEQYF
TGTGCCAGCTCCCCGCTCGACAGGGATACCTACGAGCAGTACTTC
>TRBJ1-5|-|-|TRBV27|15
CASSSLFGGNQPQHF
TGTGCCAGCAGTTCCCTATTTGGTGGCAATCAGCCCCAGCATTTT
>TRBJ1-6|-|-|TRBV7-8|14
CASSPRTSSSPLHF
TGTGCCAGCAGCCCCCGGACATCGAGTTCACCCCTCCACTTT
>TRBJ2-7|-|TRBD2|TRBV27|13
CASSPGGIYEQYF
TGTGCCAGCAGTCCCGGGGGGATCTACGAGCAGTACTTC
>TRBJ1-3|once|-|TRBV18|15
CASSPLRDSGNTIYF
TGTGCCAGCTCACCACTGAGGGACTCTGGAAACACCATATATTTT
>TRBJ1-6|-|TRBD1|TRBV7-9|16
CASSLGATGPSPPLHF
TGTGCCAGCAGCTTGGGTGCGACAGGGCCCTCCCCGCCCCTCCACTTT
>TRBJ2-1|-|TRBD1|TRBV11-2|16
CASSWGQGSSYNEQFF
TGTGCCAGCAGCTGGGGACAGGGTAGCTCCTACAATGAGCAGTTCTTC
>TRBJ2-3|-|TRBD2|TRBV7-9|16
CASSHPSGGITDTQYF
TGTGCCAGCAGCCACCCTAGCGGGGGAATCACAGATACGCAGTATTTT
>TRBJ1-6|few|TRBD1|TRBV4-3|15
CASSLALQGDSPLHF
TGCGCCAGCAGCCTAGCCCTCCAGGGGGATTCACCCCTCCACTTT
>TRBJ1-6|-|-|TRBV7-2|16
CASSLAWRQSNSPLHF
TGTGCCAGCAGCTTAGCTTGGAGACAGAGTAATTCACCCCTCCACTTT
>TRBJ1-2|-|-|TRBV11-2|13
CASSLSRGDGYTF
TGTGCCAGCAGCTTATCCAGGGGCGACGGCTACACCTTC
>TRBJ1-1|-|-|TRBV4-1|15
CASSPRGAFNTEAFF
TGCGCCAGCAGCCCCAGAGGAGCCTTTAACACTGAAGCTTTCTTT
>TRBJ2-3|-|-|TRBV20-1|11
CSPSGTDTQYF
TGCAGCCCCTCCGGGACAGATACGCAGTATTTT
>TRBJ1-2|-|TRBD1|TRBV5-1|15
CASSSTGQGAFGYTF
TGCGCCAGCAGCTCCACGGGACAGGGTGCTTTCGGCTACACCTTC
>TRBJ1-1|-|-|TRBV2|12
CARGAENTEAFF
TGTGCCAGAGGGGCAGAAAACACTGAAGCTTTCTTT
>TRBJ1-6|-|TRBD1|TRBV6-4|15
CASTGGFSYNSPLHF
TGTGCCAGCACAGGGGGCTTCTCCTATAATTCACCCCTCCACTTT
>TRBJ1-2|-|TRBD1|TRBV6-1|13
CASSEGQGYGYTF
TGTGCCAGCAGTGAGGGACAGGGCTATGGCTACACCTTC
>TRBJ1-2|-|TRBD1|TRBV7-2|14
CASSPRWDRYGYTF
TGTGCCAGCAGCCCTCGGTGGGACAGATATGGCTACACCTTC
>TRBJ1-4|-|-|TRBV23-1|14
CASLEKLVVKKLFF
TGCGCCAGCTTGGAGAAGTTGGTAGTGAAAAAACTGTTTTTT
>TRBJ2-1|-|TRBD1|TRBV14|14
CASKRTGLANEQFF
TGTGCCAGCAAGAGGACAGGCTTAGCCAATGAGCAGTTCTTC
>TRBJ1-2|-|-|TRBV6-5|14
CASTKQGLGYGYTF
TGTGCCAGCACCAAACAGGGTCTGGGGTATGGCTACACCTTC
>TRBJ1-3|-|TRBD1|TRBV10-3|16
CAISDGGDSSGNTIYF
TGTGCCATCAGTGACGGTGGGGACAGCTCTGGAAACACCATATATTTT
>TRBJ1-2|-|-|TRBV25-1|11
CASSKGPTHTF
TGTGCCAGCAGCAAGGGGCCCACTCACACCTTC
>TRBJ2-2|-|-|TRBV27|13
CASRTGFPGELFF
TGTGCCAGCAGGACAGGTTTCCCCGGGGAGCTGTTTTTT
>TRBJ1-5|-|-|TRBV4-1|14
CASSQPGSNQPQHF
TGCGCCAGCAGCCAGCCAGGGTCCAATCAGCCCCAGCATTTT
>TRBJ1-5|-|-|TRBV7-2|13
CASSSGGNQPQHF
TGTGCCAGCAGCTCAGGGGGCAATCAGCCCCAGCATTTT
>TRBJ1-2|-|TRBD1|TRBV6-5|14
CASSYGGGGFGYTF
TGTGCCAGCAGTTACGGAGGGGGCGGCTTTGGCTACACCTTC
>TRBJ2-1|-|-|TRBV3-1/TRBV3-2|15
CASSQAFKHSNEQFF
TGTGCCAGCAGCCAAGCTTTCAAGCATTCAAATGAGCAGTTCTTC
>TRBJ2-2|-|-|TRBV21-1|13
CAGPQGNTGELFF
TGTGCCGGCCCTCAGGGGAACACCGGGGAGCTGTTTTTT
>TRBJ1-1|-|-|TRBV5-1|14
CASSPVGGNTEAFF
TGCGCCAGCAGCCCCGTAGGGGGGAACACTGAAGCTTTCTTT
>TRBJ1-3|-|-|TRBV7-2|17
CASSLVHGVGKGNTIYF
TGTGCCAGCAGCTTAGTGCACGGGGTGGGTAAAGGAAACACCATATATTTT
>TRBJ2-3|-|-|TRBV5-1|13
CASSLPRRDTQYF
TGCGCCAGCAGTCTCCCGCGGCGAGATACGCAGTATTTT
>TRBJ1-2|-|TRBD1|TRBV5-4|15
CASSSTGWFSYGYTF
TGTGCCAGCAGCTCGACAGGGTGGTTTAGCTATGGCTACACCTTC
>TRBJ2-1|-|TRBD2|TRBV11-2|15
CASSLTGGAYNEQFF
TGTGCCAGCAGCTTGACCGGGGGGGCCTACAATGAGCAGTTCTTC
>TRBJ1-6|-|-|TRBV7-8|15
CASSLDSSYNSPLHF
TGTGCCAGCAGCTTAGACAGCTCCTATAATTCACCCCTCCACTTT
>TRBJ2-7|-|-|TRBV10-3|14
CAIREGGRGYEQYF
TGTGCCATCAGGGAAGGGGGAAGAGGCTACGAGCAGTACTTC
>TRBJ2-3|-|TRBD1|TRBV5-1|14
CASSLGDRADTQYF
TGCGCCAGCAGCTTGGGTGACAGGGCAGATACGCAGTATTTT